This TCR beta chain was retrieved from a study of technical replicates of blood from a handful of donors. Profiled with immunoSEQ multiplex PCR; TCRdb holds only in-frame clones, not every one. The repertoire consists of about 90,000 clones, with just under 95% occurring once and the leading ten covering around 0.24%. Germline V gene lookup returns CDR1 SGHVS and CDR2 FQNEAQ. The CDR3 loop spans 13 amino acids. Trimming at V came to 5 bases and at J to 7 bases, leaving 4 bases not matched to a gene. This clone was seen only once. This clonotype was obtained from a human donor in good health. V usage is TRBV7-8 and J usage is TRBJ1-2; 10 bases line up with TRBD1. The source material was T cells isolated from PBMCs. CDR3 bases: TGTGCCAGCAGCCAGACAGGGGGCGGTGGCTACACCTTC. It is translated as CASSQTGGGGYTF.